The T cell receptor beta chain described here comes from a study of blood T cell repertoires in COVID-19. Of note for this clone: Other DNA sequences from this sample encode an identical CDR3 as well.

Clones were read by immunoSEQ multiplex PCR, and TCRdb kept only the in-frame ones, dropping some. The sample holds about 430,000 clones, around 87% seen once. This CDR3 comprises 14 residues. Trimming took off 2 bases at V and 2 bases at J, with 10 bases between the two ends. Germline V gene sequence: CDR1 KGHSH, CDR2 LQKENI. The sequence came from a man under 40 who had recovered from COVID-19. The chain employs TRBV18 and TRBJ2-7; weak D call: TRBD2 (6 bases). Specimen: PBMCs or T cells enriched from blood (not recorded which). The DNA for the CDR3 is TGTGCCAGCTCACCAGGAGGGACCCCCTACGAGCAGTACTTC. This translates into CASSPGGTPYEQYF.